The rows below give T cell receptor beta chains drawn from one sample of a study of spatial heterogeneity in lung cancer. TCRdb passed the 5' RACE reads through MiXCR, listing each CDR3 protein once. In the table there are 35,000 to 40,000 distinct CDR3 sequences, roughly 7.2% of which are singletons. The input for sequencing was PBMCs, taken at surgery. These receptors were taken from a female donor with early-stage non-small cell lung cancer. The CDR3 runs from the conserved cysteine through the conserved F or W. A D gene is named only where the DNA matches it firmly. The listing skips clone size in some rows; elsewhere it reads once, few, many or a size class.

TRBV27	TRBJ1-2	.	many	CASSYTGINYGYTF	TGTGCCAGCAGCTACACCGGGATTAACTATGGCTACACCTTC
TRBV7-2	TRBJ1-4	.	few	CASSLKGPNEKLFF	TGTGCCAGCAGCTTAAAAGGACCTAATGAAAAACTGTTTTTT
TRBV6-2/TRBV6-3	TRBJ2-1	.	few	CASSYTRALDGSSYNEQFF	TGTGCCAGCAGTTACACGAGAGCCTTGGACGGGTCCTCCTACAATGAGCAGTTCTTC
TRBV5-6	TRBJ1-1	.	many	CASSFSATILNTEAFF	TGTGCCAGCAGCTTTTCGGCCACAATCTTGAACACTGAAGCTTTCTTT
TRBV5-1	TRBJ2-5	TRBD2	many	CASSFSRTSGEPQYF	TGCGCCAGCAGCTTTTCGAGGACTAGCGGGGAGCCCCAGTACTTC
TRBV19	TRBJ2-2	.	few	CASSDPGRNTGELFF	TGTGCCAGTAGTGATCCGGGACGCAACACCGGGGAGCTGTTTTTT
TRBV29-1	TRBJ2-7	TRBD1	many	CSVGQGDSSKQYF	TGCAGCGTTGGACAGGGGGACTCCAGCAAGCAGTACTTC
TRBV4-3	TRBJ2-5	TRBD2	many	CASSQDIPLAGQETQYF	TGCGCCAGCAGCCAAGATATTCCACTAGCGGGACAAGAGACCCAGTACTTC
TRBV27	TRBJ2-7	.	.	CARSGSYEQYF	TGTGCCAGGTCGGGCTCCTACGAGCAGTACTTC
TRBV27	TRBJ1-4	.	few	CASSLAGDPEGEKLFF	TGTGCCAGCAGTTTGGCAGGGGACCCTGAGGGGGAAAAACTGTTTTTT
TRBV10-3	TRBJ2-3	TRBD2	many	CAINPGLATDTQYF	TGTGCCATCAACCCCGGACTAGCCACAGATACGCAGTATTTT
TRBV4-1	TRBJ2-7	TRBD1	many	CASSQEGQSYEQYF	TGCGCCAGCAGCCAAGAGGGACAGTCCTACGAGCAGTACTTC
TRBV28	TRBJ2-2	TRBD2	few	CASSPLAGEVAGELFF	TGTGCCAGCAGTCCTCTAGCGGGAGAAGTGGCCGGGGAGCTGTTTTTT
TRBV24-1	TRBJ2-3	.	many	CATSDLATGDTQYF	TGTGCCACCAGTGACCTAGCGACGGGAGATACGCAGTATTTT
TRBV18	TRBJ1-1	TRBD1	.	CASSSTGGSEAFF	TGTGCCAGCTCTTCTACAGGGGGGTCTGAAGCTTTCTTT
TRBV14	TRBJ2-5	.	many	CASSPLGRGAAETQYF	TGTGCCAGCAGCCCTTTGGGTCGGGGGGCGGCCGAGACCCAGTACTTC
TRBV6-2/TRBV6-3	TRBJ1-1	.	few	CASSIGGNTEAFF	TGTGCCAGCAGTATCGGAGGAAACACTGAAGCTTTCTTT
TRBV9	TRBJ2-7	.	few	CASSEGGVTYEQYF	TGTGCCAGCAGTGAAGGGGGGGTTACCTACGAGCAGTACTTC
TRBV6-5	TRBJ2-5	.	.	CASKRPSGQETQYF	TGTGCCAGCAAACGCCCCTCAGGACAAGAGACCCAGTACTTC
TRBV5-6	TRBJ2-7	TRBD2	.	CASTLLAGRNDEQYF	TGTGCCAGCACCCTCCTAGCGGGAAGGAATGACGAGCAGTACTTC
TRBV3-1	TRBJ2-1	.	.	CASSQDIREQFF	TGTGCCAGCAGCCAAGATATCAGGGAGCAGTTCTTC
TRBV29-1	TRBJ2-6	.	many	CSVGGWQGEAGANVLTF	TGCAGCGTTGGAGGGTGGCAGGGGGAGGCTGGGGCCAACGTCCTGACTTTC
TRBV4-3	TRBJ2-5	.	.	CASSQDAQLQETQYF	TGCGCCAGCAGCCAAGATGCCCAACTACAAGAGACCCAGTACTTC
TRBV4-1	TRBJ1-5	.	.	CASSLETGRINQPQHF	TGCGCCAGCAGCCTAGAGACAGGCCGTATCAATCAGCCCCAGCATTTT
TRBV20-1	TRBJ2-3	.	medium-sized	CSAARWEGADTQYF	TGCAGTGCTGCCCGATGGGAAGGGGCAGATACGCAGTATTTT
TRBV29-1	TRBJ2-1	TRBD2	many	CSVVGGRALNEQFF	TGCAGCGTTGTAGGCGGGAGGGCCCTCAATGAGCAGTTCTTC
TRBV7-8	TRBJ2-5	TRBD2	many	CASSLGSLGAGGQETQYF	TGTGCCAGCAGCTTAGGGTCTCTGGGAGCGGGGGGACAAGAGACCCAGTACTTC
TRBV20-1	TRBJ2-7	.	.	CSAPPSGLGYEQYF	TGCAGTGCTCCCCCCTCGGGGTTAGGCTACGAGCAGTACTTC
TRBV5-1	TRBJ1-1	TRBD1	.	CASSKSTNRDRRNTEAFF	TGCGCCAGCAGCAAGTCGACGAACCGGGACAGGAGAAACACTGAAGCTTTCTTT
TRBV30	TRBJ1-1	TRBD1	.	CAWKMTGYRGTEAFF	TGTGCCTGGAAAATGACAGGGTACAGAGGCACTGAAGCTTTCTTT
TRBV6-5	TRBJ1-1	.	many	CASITARGAEAFF	TGTGCCAGCATCACGGCTCGGGGGGCTGAAGCTTTCTTT
TRBV3-1	TRBJ2-3	.	.	CASSQEADSTDTQYF	TGTGCCAGCAGCCAAGAGGCGGATAGCACAGATACGCAGTATTTT
TRBV20-1	TRBJ2-1	TRBD2	few	CSASGGLAGGPYNEQFF	TGCAGTGCTAGTGGGGGACTAGCGGGGGGACCCTACAATGAGCAGTTCTTC
TRBV2	TRBJ1-2	.	many	CASSEAPMGGTFTF	TGTGCCAGCAGTGAAGCCCCTATGGGGGGAACCTTCACCTTC
TRBV5-1	TRBJ2-3	.	many	CASSQGRGGITDTQYF	TGCGCCAGCAGCCAAGGCAGGGGCGGGATAACAGATACGCAGTATTTT
TRBV14	TRBJ1-4	.	many	CASSLRGAGTNEKLFF	TGTGCCAGCAGCCTAAGGGGGGCTGGCACTAATGAAAAACTGTTTTTT
TRBV5-6	TRBJ2-3	.	many	CASSLEQGFTDTQYF	TGTGCCAGCAGCTTGGAACAGGGTTTCACAGATACGCAGTATTTT
TRBV4-1	TRBJ2-7	.	many	CASSQAASSVYEQYF	TGCGCCAGCAGCCAAGCAGCTAGCTCGGTGTACGAGCAGTACTTC
TRBV5-8	TRBJ2-3	.	few	CASSLAQGSSTDTQYF	TGTGCCAGCAGCTTGGCCCAGGGGTCTAGCACAGATACGCAGTATTTT
TRBV12-3/TRBV12-4	TRBJ2-2	.	.	CASSLLYGGELFF	TGTGCCAGCAGTTTACTCTACGGCGGGGAGCTGTTTTTT
TRBV5-6	TRBJ2-7	.	many	CASSLREYEQYF	TGTGCCAGCAGCTTACGGGAGTACGAGCAGTACTTC
TRBV6-2/TRBV6-3	TRBJ2-5	.	many	CASSPTDSTETQYF	TGTGCCAGCAGCCCTACTGACTCTACGGAGACCCAGTACTTC
TRBV20-1	TRBJ2-7	TRBD2	few	CSARDGLAGEQYF	TGCAGTGCTAGAGATGGACTAGCGGGAGAGCAGTACTTC
TRBV15	TRBJ2-6	.	many	CATSREGAGANVLTF	TGTGCCACCAGCAGGGAAGGGGCTGGGGCCAACGTCCTGACTTTC
TRBV5-4	TRBJ1-6	.	many	CASSAGRRDNSPLHF	TGTGCCAGCAGCGCCGGGAGACGGGATAATTCACCCCTCCACTTT
TRBV10-3	TRBJ2-5	.	many	CAISEGTAYQGETQYF	TGTGCCATCAGTGAGGGGACTGCCTATCAGGGGGAGACCCAGTACTTC
TRBV20-1	TRBJ1-4	.	many	CSASLGSEKLFF	TGCAGTGCTAGTTTGGGGTCTGAAAAACTGTTTTTT
TRBV9	TRBJ2-1	.	many	CASSVAPRTYNEQFF	TGTGCCAGCAGCGTAGCTCCCAGGACCTACAATGAGCAGTTCTTC
TRBV28	TRBJ2-1	.	many	CASSSFRYNEQFF	TGTGCCAGCAGTTCCTTCAGGTACAATGAGCAGTTCTTC
TRBV2	TRBJ2-7	.	few	CASRRGDSSYEQYF	TGTGCCAGCAGGAGGGGCGACAGTTCCTACGAGCAGTACTTC
TRBV29-1	TRBJ1-2	.	many	CSVRGRLGGVYGYTF	TGCAGCGTTAGAGGAAGGTTGGGGGGCGTCTATGGCTACACCTTC
TRBV6-1	TRBJ1-1	TRBD1	many	CASTLDRGTEAFF	TGTGCCAGCACCCTGGACAGGGGCACTGAAGCTTTCTTT